This TCR beta chain was obtained from a study of blood T cell repertoires in COVID-19. Across the study: Italy, Spain and the United States were the sources of the convalescent and acute COVID-19 samples.

The germline V and J ends were trimmed by 6 bases and 4 bases, with 21 bases remaining between them. This CDR3 has 16 residues. Germline values: CDR1 MDHEN, CDR2 SYDVKM. Some clones are missing from TCRdb's copy, which holds only in-frame ones; the method was immunoSEQ multiplex PCR. In the table there are 150,000 or so clones, 80% to 90% of which are singletons. This chain uses TRBV28 with TRBJ1-2; D unresolved. The sample was peripheral blood. This TCR was recovered from a woman aged 40 to 50 with acute or convalescent COVID-19. CDR3 sequence reads: CASRFVGELSTYGYTF. The CDR3 DNA is TGTGCCAGCAGGTTCGTCGGGGAACTCTCAACCTATGGCTACACCTTC.